Listed below are T cell receptor beta chains from one sample, sequenced in a study of T cells in Graves' hyperthyroidism and ophthalmopathy. A single record per CDR3 protein comes from TCRdb applying MiXCR to the multiplex PCR reads. The data contain 200,000 to 250,000 distinct CDR3 sequences, about 17% of them singletons. Sequencing input: blood. Receptor source: a middle-aged man with Graves' hyperthyroidism. The CDR3 runs from the conserved cysteine through the conserved F or W. D genes are given only for firm matches. Size tells how often a clone was seen (once, few, many) or the class of an expanded clone, and some rows leave it out.

J | size | D | V | CDR3 | DNA
TRBJ2-5 | - | - | TRBV12-3/TRBV12-4 | CASSRSEETQYF | TGTGCCAGCAGCCGCAGCGAAGAGACCCAGTACTTC
TRBJ2-3 | many | - | TRBV7-6 | CASSLGMRTDTQYF | TGTGCCAGCAGCTTAGGGATGAGGACAGATACGCAGTATTTT
TRBJ2-7 | many | - | TRBV14 | CASSQGQYPNYEQYF | TGTGCCAGCAGCCAAGGCCAATACCCTAACTACGAGCAGTACTTC
TRBJ2-3 | - | TRBD2 | TRBV28 | CASKTLAGGQDTQYF | TGTGCCAGCAAAACCCTAGCGGGGGGGCAAGATACGCAGTATTTT
TRBJ1-5 | few | - | TRBV19 | CASSRRGDINQPQHF | TGTGCCAGTAGCAGAAGAGGGGATATCAATCAGCCCCAGCATTTT
TRBJ2-5 | - | - | TRBV3-2 | CASSQRRLAGLQETQYF | TGTGCCAGCAGCCAAAGGCGTCTAGCGGGGTTACAAGAGACCCAGTACTTC
TRBJ2-7 | - | - | TRBV6-2/TRBV6-3 | CASSSHQQSSYEQYF | TGTGCCAGCAGTTCTCACCAGCAAAGCTCCTACGAGCAGTACTTC
TRBJ2-3 | many | - | TRBV13 | CASSSTRVRQITDTQYF | TGTGCCAGCAGCTCTACTAGGGTACGCCAGATCACAGATACGCAGTATTTT
TRBJ1-1 | many | TRBD1 | TRBV10-3 | CAISERTGDTEAFF | TGTGCCATCAGTGAGAGGACAGGGGACACTGAAGCTTTCTTT
TRBJ1-2 | many | - | TRBV6-2/TRBV6-3 | CASSYSKSGGGTYGYTF | TGTGCCAGCAGTTACTCGAAGTCCGGGGGCGGGACCTATGGCTACACCTTC
TRBJ2-3 | - | - | TRBV14 | CASSQNPSSDTQYF | TGTGCCAGCAGCCAGAACCCCAGCTCAGATACGCAGTATTTT
TRBJ1-2 | few | - | TRBV27 | CASSPRPGIYGYTF | TGTGCCAGCAGTCCTCGACCAGGGATTTATGGCTACACCTTC
TRBJ2-3 | many | - | TRBV28 | CASSLGQSADTQYF | TGTGCCAGCAGTTTAGGGCAGTCCGCAGATACGCAGTATTTT
TRBJ2-5 | few | TRBD2 | TRBV28 | CASSSIAGGPIETQYF | TGTGCCAGCAGTTCAATAGCGGGGGGGCCGATAGAGACCCAGTACTTC
TRBJ2-2 | many | TRBD1 | TRBV7-9 | CASSLGPRTGGTGELFF | TGTGCCAGCAGCTTAGGACCGAGGACAGGGGGCACCGGGGAGCTGTTTTTT
TRBJ2-3 | many | - | TRBV12-3/TRBV12-4 | CASSFGASSTDTQYF | TGTGCCAGCAGTTTTGGGGCTTCTAGCACAGATACGCAGTATTTT
TRBJ1-3 | few | - | TRBV4-1 | CASSPAGRGYQNTIYF | TGCGCCAGCAGCCCAGCAGGGAGAGGGTATCAGAACACCATATATTTT
TRBJ2-2 | - | TRBD1 | TRBV14 | CASSQETGWTGELFF | TGTGCCAGCAGCCAGGAGACAGGGTGGACCGGGGAGCTGTTTTTT
TRBJ1-1 | - | - | TRBV15 | CATSRGRTVGTEAFF | TGTGCCACCAGCAGGGGTAGGACAGTAGGCACTGAAGCTTTCTTT
TRBJ2-3 | many | - | TRBV27 | CASSGAAANTDTQYF | TGTGCCAGCAGTGGGGCAGCGGCCAACACAGATACGCAGTATTTT
TRBJ2-1 | few | - | TRBV9 | CASSVGTTDNEQFF | TGTGCCAGCAGCGTAGGGACGACGGACAATGAGCAGTTCTTC
TRBJ2-3 | many | - | TRBV2 | CASSVSRRGDTQYF | TGTGCCAGCAGTGTTAGTAGGAGGGGAGATACGCAGTATTTT
TRBJ1-4 | many | TRBD1 | TRBV2 | CASSRQGDEKLFF | TGTGCCAGCAGTCGACAGGGGGATGAAAAACTGTTTTTT
TRBJ2-7 | many | - | TRBV28 | CASSLSGTRAGEQYF | TGTGCCAGCAGTTTATCGGGGACCCGAGCTGGCGAGCAGTACTTC